This TCR beta chain was obtained from a study of blood T cell repertoires in COVID-19. Across the whole study: The United States, Italy and Spain were the sources of the acute and convalescent COVID-19 samples. T cells, B-cell-depleted T cells, or PBMCs provided the cDNA or gDNA that served as material.

The V gene end was trimmed by 6 bases and the J gene end by 5 bases; junction bases not matched to a gene: 9. Germline CDR1 and CDR2: MDHEN and SYDVKM. The CDR3 totals 14 residues. In the original processing: From reference gene primer amplification, estimates of nucleated cell counts were derived. Libraries were prepared by immunoSEQ multiplex PCR; TCRdb keeps only in-frame clonotypes and omits some of them. The D gene and trimming were derived from the DNA, and the V and J assignments and clone size from that table. The table shows around 100,000 clones, with roughly 85% occurring only once. The V call is TRBV28, the J call TRBJ1-1, with 7 bases identical to TRBD1. Sequencing used peripheral blood. The TCR originated in a woman aged 70-85 years with active or convalescent COVID-19. The CDR3 protein is CASSTATGMTEAFF. CDR3 in DNA: TGTGCCAGCAGCACGGCGACAGGGATGACTGAAGCTTTCTTT. Variable domain in full (rest from reference TRBV28 and TRBJ1-1): DVKVTQSSRYLVKRTGEKVFLECVQDMDHENMFWYRQDPGLGLRLIYFSYDVKMKEKGDIPEGYSVSREKKERFSLILESASTNQTSMYLCASSTATGMTEAFFGQGTRLTVV.